A single sample is the source of the 27 T cell receptor beta chains below, sequenced in a study of blood T cells in healthy people across ages. A second PCR of about 7 to 12 cycles used a sample-barcoded 5' primer and a J-beta primer mix. TCRdb ran MiXCR on the 5' RACE reads and lists one entry per CDR3 protein. Among fewer than 800,000 distinct CDR3 sequences listed, 20% to 25% were seen once. In addition, the sample was reused for a study of T cells of mothers and their children.

The sequenced material came from blood. These receptors were taken from a boy between 10 and 17 years old in good health.

The CDR3 loop is CASRGQGATDYNEQFF. The CDR3 nucleotides read TGTGCCAGCAGGGGACAGGGGGCCACTGACTACAATGAGCAGTTCTTC. V usage is TRBV6-1 and J usage is TRBJ2-1, with TRBD1 matching 12 bases. The CDR3 consists of 16 residues. Germline V CDR1 and CDR2: MNHNS, SASEGT. Losses at the gene ends were 6 bases for V and 3 bases for J; bases not matched to a gene: 6.

This clonotype was counted only a few times. V and J are TRBV4-1 and TRBJ1-2; 9 bases map to TRBD1. Germline lookup yields CDR1 MGHRA and CDR2 YSYEKL. The CDR3 extends over 15 amino acids. The V segment lost 4 bases and the J segment 2 bases; nucleotides outside the gene matches: 5. The chain's CDR3 is CASSLRTGENYGYTF. CDR3 sequence (DNA): TGCGCCAGCAGCCTCCGGACAGGGGAGAACTATGGCTACACCTTC.

This clonotype has just a few counts. This chain links TRBV14 with TRBJ2-5; TRBD1 or TRBD2 may be the D gene (5 bases each). Germline V gives CDR1 SGHDN, CDR2 FVKESK. Trimming left V 11 bases short and J 5 bases short, with 21 bases between. The CDR3 consists of 14 residues. Here the CDR3 DNA reads TGTGCCGTAACCGGGACCCTGGGAGTGGAGACCCAGTACTTC. Translated, it gives CAVTGTLGVETQYF. Combining the CDR3 with reference TRBV14 and TRBJ2-5 gives the whole variable domain EAGVTQFPSHSVIEKGQTVTLRCDPISGHDNLYWYRRVMGKEIKFLLHFVKESKQDESGMPNNRFLAERTGGTYSTLKVQPAELEDSGVYFCAVTGTLGVETQYFGPGTRLLVL.

This chain connects TRBV6-1 to TRBJ2-2, with 11 bases fitting TRBD1. V dropped 6 bases and J dropped 7; count of bases not matched to a gene: 13. CDR1 and CDR2 (germline): MNHNS, SASEGT. This CDR3 comprises 17 residues. The CDR3 loop reads CASSSPDRGRKDGELFF. As DNA, the CDR3 is TGTGCCAGCAGCTCACCGGACAGGGGGCGCAAGGACGGGGAGCTGTTTTTT.

This clonotype was observed a handful of times. The chain is built from TRBV20-1 and TRBJ2-7; D not resolved. The CDR3 extends over 13 amino acids. V was shortened by 5 bases and J by 2 bases, with 13 bases between the two germline ends. Germline V gives CDR1 DFQATT, CDR2 SNEGSKA (reference sequence). This CDR3 is CSAQDRNAYEQYF. The CDR3 DNA follows: TGCAGTGCTCAGGACCGGAACGCCTACGAGCAGTACTTC.

In DNA form, the CDR3 reads TGTGCCAGCAGCTCACATACTAGCGGGAGGTACTACAATGAGCAGTTCTTC. Translation: CASSSHTSGRYYNEQFF. The gene calls are TRBV7-9 and TRBJ2-1; 12 nucleotides agree with TRBD2. This CDR3 contains 17 residues. J was trimmed by 3 bases and V by 4 bases; bases with no gene match: 7. The germline V gene encodes CDR1 SEHNR and CDR2 FQNEAQ (reference sequence).

This clonotype has only a few counts. The chain links TRBV6-5 to TRBJ1-4; D is perhaps TRBD1 (5 bases). This CDR3 has 14 residues. Germline CDR1 is MNHEY and CDR2 is SVGAGI. The V and J ends lost 6 bases and 8 bases respectively, with 16 bases between them. The DNA of the CDR3 is TGTGCCAGCAGGCCGGGACTGCTTCCAGAAAAACTGTTTTTT. Translated: CASRPGLLPEKLFF.

This clonotype was seen many times. The chain is built from TRBV11-3 and TRBJ2-1; D unclear. The CDR3 loop spans 12 amino acids. Germline CDR1 and CDR2: SGHNT and YENEEA. Trimming shortened V by 6 bases and J by 6 bases, and 9 bases separated the two germline ends. The CDR3 is CASSLRVNEQFF. CDR3 DNA sequence: TGTGCCAGCAGTTTAAGGGTCAATGAGCAGTTCTTC. Supplemented by reference TRBV11-3 and TRBJ2-1, the full variable domain reads EAGVVQSPRYKIIEKKQPVAFWCNPISGHNTLYWYLQNLGQGPELLIRYENEEAVDDSQLPKDRFSAERLKGVDSTLKIQPAELGDSAVYLCASSLRVNEQFFGPGTRLTVL.

The CDR3 loop is CASRQKRDRISRGSPLHF. Written as DNA, the CDR3 is TGTGCCAGCAGACAAAAAAGGGACAGGATCTCTCGGGGTTCACCCCTCCACTTT. This chain connects TRBV6-1 to TRBJ1-6, with 8 bases identical to TRBD1. Germline lookup yields CDR1 MNHNS and CDR2 SASEGT. This CDR3 region has 18 residues. Trimming at V came to 6 bases and at J to 9 bases, leaving 19 bases not matched to a gene.

This clonotype came up a few times. The chain is built from TRBV29-1 and TRBJ2-5, with TRBD2 identical over 10 bases. The end of the DNA aligns better with TRBJ2-1, so the J call may be wrong. The length of the CDR3 is 14 residues. Germline V gives CDR1 SQVTM, CDR2 ANQGSEA. The DNA for the CDR3 is TGCAGCGTCTTCGGTCTAGCGGGAGAGAGTGAGCAGTTCTTC. It translates to CSVFGLAGESEQFF.

The V gene is TRBV19, the J gene TRBJ2-7; D gene uncertain. V shed 5 bases and J shed 4 bases, with 12 bases lying between them. Germline V CDR1 and CDR2: LNHDA, SQIVND (reference sequence). The CDR3 length is 13 residues. The CDR3 DNA follows: TGTGCCAGTAGTGATTATGCGAATTACGAGCAGTACTTC. It translates to CASSDYANYEQYF.

The chain combines TRBV11-2 with TRBJ2-7; possibly TRBD2 for D (5 bases). CDR3 length: 15 amino acids. V was trimmed by 1 base and J by 7 bases, leaving 17 bases between them. In germline, CDR1 is SGHAT, CDR2 FQNNGV. The DNA for the CDR3 is TGTGCCAGCAGCTTAGGCCCCAAACTAGAACAGGAGCAGTACTTC. Protein product: CASSLGPKLEQEQYF.

This clonotype was seen more than once but under ten times. This chain links TRBV2 with TRBJ1-2; D remains unclear. Germline V gene sequence: CDR1 SNHLY, CDR2 FYNNEI. This CDR3 is built from 11 residues. The V end was cut by 2 bases, the J end by 8 bases, with 6 bases between. CDR3: CASSEWEGYTF. CDR3 in DNA: TGTGCCAGCAGTGAATGGGAAGGCTACACCTTC.

The chain has TRBV3-1 and TRBJ2-5; 8 bases map to TRBD2. J was trimmed by 0 bases and V by 0 bases; bases with no gene match: 3. Per germline, CDR1 LGHDT and CDR2 YNNKEL (reference sequence). This CDR3 spans 16 amino acids. The DNA for the CDR3 is TGTGCCAGCAGCCAAGATGAGCGGGGGTACCAAGAGACCCAGTACTTC. As protein: CASSQDERGYQETQYF.

In DNA form, the CDR3 reads TGTGCCAGCAGCTACGAGATTGGACTAGCCTACGAGCAGTACTTC. Translation gives CASSYEIGLAYEQYF. V gene TRBV5-5 combines with J gene TRBJ2-7; 7 nucleotides agree with TRBD2. Per the germline V gene, CDR1 is SGHKS and CDR2 is YYEKEE (reference sequence). V was clipped by 3 bases and J by 2 bases; unmatched bases: 8. There are 15 residues in the CDR3.

This CDR3 is CATSREPAGGLKETQYF. CDR3 nucleotides: TGTGCCACCAGCAGAGAGCCAGCGGGGGGACTAAAAGAGACCCAGTACTTC. V and J are TRBV15 and TRBJ2-5, with 9 bases that match TRBD2. CDR1 and CDR2 (germline): LNHNV, YYDKDF (reference sequence). The trim removed 0 bases at V and 3 bases at J, leaving 8 bases unmatched. There are 17 residues in the CDR3.

This clonotype has just a few counts. V and J are TRBV21-1 and TRBJ2-3. TRBV21-1 is flagged as a pseudogene. The CDR3 covers 11 residues. CDR3 DNA sequence: TGTGCCAGCAGCAAATTCCTTCCATTGTATTTT. The encoded protein is CASSKFLPLYF.

V gene TRBV12-3 or TRBV12-4 combines with J gene TRBJ2-5, with D uncertain. The length of the CDR3 is 16 residues. The V end lost 5 bases, the J end lost 4 bases, and 20 bases lay between the germline ends. The CDR3 DNA reads as TGTGCCAGCAGTCGAGGTGAGGTGACGCCGTCAGAGACCCAGTACTTC. This translates into CASSRGEVTPSETQYF.

Ten or more counts support this clonotype. The chain is built from TRBV5-8 and TRBJ1-4, with unresolved D. CDR3 length: 14 residues. V lost 1 base, J lost 2 bases, and 6 bases lay in between. Germline CDR1 and CDR2: SGHTS and YDEGEE. CDR3 loop: CASSLTGTNEKLFF. The DNA of the CDR3 is TGTGCCAGCAGCTTGACGGGGACTAATGAAAAACTGTTTTTT. The full variable domain, with the rest looked up from reference TRBV5-8 and TRBJ1-4, is EAGVTQSPTHLIKTRGQQATLRCSPISGHTSVYWYQQALGLGLQFLLWYDEGEERNRGNFPPRFSGRQFPNYSSELNVNALELEDSALYLCASSLTGTNEKLFFGSGTQLSVL.

V is TRBV12-5 and J is TRBJ2-4, with TRBD1 matching over 7 bases. V lost 0 bases to trimming and J lost 6 bases; unmatched junction nucleotides: 2. This CDR3 is built from 14 residues. CDR1 and CDR2 (germline): LGHNT, FRNRAP. DNA for the CDR3: TGTGCTAGTGGTTTGGTAGGGGGCAGAAACATTCAGTACTTC. Translating it yields CASGLVGGRNIQYF.

The rearrangement joins TRBV14 to TRBJ2-3, with TRBD1 as a possible D gene (6 bases). Germline V lookup: CDR1 SGHDN, CDR2 FVKESK. The CDR3 is 14 residues long. With 3 bases removed from V and 7 bases from J, the gap between germline ends came to 14 bases. The CDR3 DNA reads as TGTGCCAGCAGCCACGCTACAGGGCCGAATACGCAGTATTTT. Its translation: CASSHATGPNTQYF.

The chain carries TRBV6-5 and TRBJ2-7; 9 nucleotides align to TRBD2. CDR1 MNHEY and CDR2 SVGAGI come from the germline V gene. CDR3 length: 16 amino acids. With 0 bases clipped from V and 5 bases from J, the junction kept 8 bases outside the gene matches. CDR3 coding DNA: TGTGCCAGCAGTTACTCGACAGGGCTAGCGGGAAACGAGCAGTACTTC. Translation gives CASSYSTGLAGNEQYF.

This clonotype occurred many times. V gene TRBV29-1 combines with J gene TRBJ1-1; D ambiguous. V was cut by 3 bases and J by 1 base, with 6 bases left in between. CDR3 size: 12 residues. CDR1 is SQVTM, CDR2 ANQGSEA, per germline. The CDR3 spells CSVEGGNTEAFF. The CDR3 bases are TGCAGCGTTGAGGGAGGGAACACTGAAGCTTTCTTT.

This clonotype was detected only a few times. This chain joins TRBV29-1 and TRBJ2-7; 8 nucleotides agree with TRBD1. The CDR3 is 13 residues long. The germline V gene encodes CDR1 SQVTM and CDR2 ANQGSEA. V trimming: 7 bases; J trimming: 2 bases; junction bases outside the gene matches: 7. The CDR3 sequence is CSASTGEPYEQYF. The CDR3 DNA reads as TGCAGCGCTTCGACAGGGGAACCCTACGAGCAGTACTTC.

V gene TRBV4-3 combines with J gene TRBJ2-7, with D possibly being TRBD1 (5 bases). Germline V gene sequence: CDR1 LGHNA, CDR2 YSLEER. Between the trimmed V and J ends, which lost 0 bases and 3 bases, there was a span of 9 bases. CDR3 length equals 14 residues. The DNA of the CDR3 is TGCGCCAGCAGCCAAGATTCCGACAGCTACGAGCAGTACTTC. Amino acids: CASSQDSDSYEQYF.

The V and J genes are TRBV12-3 or TRBV12-4 and TRBJ2-1; 8 nucleotides align to TRBD2. The CDR3 is 16 residues long. Trimming removed 1 base from V and 10 bases from J; junction bases left unmatched: 12. CDR3 amino acids: CASSLDPAGVVGEQFF. The CDR3 region has the DNA TGTGCCAGCAGTTTAGACCCAGCGGGAGTGGTCGGGGAGCAGTTCTTC.

This clonotype was observed a handful of times. The V and J genes are TRBV6-5 and TRBJ2-2, with D tentatively TRBD2 (6 bases). V was pared by 6 bases and J by 1 base, with 12 bases between. Germline CDR1 reads MNHEY; CDR2 reads SVGAGI. The CDR3 totals 15 residues. CDR3 coding DNA: TGTGCCAGCAGCCGACCGGGACTGAACACCGGGGAGCTGTTTTTT. It yields the protein CASSRPGLNTGELFF.